This T cell receptor beta chain was identified in a study of shared clonotypes between healthy human individuals. At a deep level, the assay was run. In the authors' workflow: ImmunoSEQ sequences covered only the junction and lacked quality scores; filtering therefore differed. Profiled with immunoSEQ multiplex PCR; TCRdb holds only in-frame clones, not every one. The V and J calls and the clone size are those of that table, but D and trimming were determined from the DNA. The sample has roughly 510,000 clones, almost 80% seen once; the top ten hold around 13%. Donors, healthy HIV-negative adults, lacked recent acute infections or vaccinations. Genomic DNA came from about 90 million PBMCs in unsorted samples. The CDR3 has 15 residues. CDR1 and CDR2 (germline): SGHKS, YYEKEE (reference sequence). Trimming took 4 bases from V and 2 from J; bases not matched to a gene: 4.

This sequence originates from a woman aged 40 to 50 in good health. Some clones in this sample may be carry-over from other donors' samples. The J gene is TRBJ2-1, the V gene TRBV5-5; 9 nucleotides match TRBD2. Sample: PBMCs. CDR3 in DNA: TGTGCCAGCAGCCGGACTAGCGCAACCTACAATGAGCAGTTCTTC. Translation: CASSRTSATYNEQFF.